This T cell receptor beta chain appears in the sequencing data of a study of blood T cell repertoires in COVID-19. Study overall: COVID-19 samples, acute and convalescent, were from the United States, Italy and Spain. The cDNA or gDNA used as material had been derived from T cells, B-cell-depleted T cells, or PBMCs.

Per the original methods: Researchers report that nucleated cell counts were estimated from reference gene primer amplification. Assay: immunoSEQ multiplex PCR; the TCRdb copy retains only in-frame clones and omits some. V and J calls and clone size are given by that table; D and trimming were obtained from the DNA. The sample contains approximately 75,000 clones, roughly 82% of which appear only once. V was clipped by 1 base and J by 1 base, with 8 bases between them. CDR3 length equals 15 residues. From germline, CDR1 is SGHTA and CDR2 FQGNSA. This chain links TRBV7-2 with TRBJ2-1; no definite D call. The receptor was isolated from a woman between 50 and 59 years old with acute or convalescent COVID-19. Input material: peripheral blood. The DNA of the CDR3 is TGTGCCAGCAGCTTAGGGAGTTTATCCTACAATGAGCAGTTCTTC. It encodes CASSLGSLSYNEQFF.